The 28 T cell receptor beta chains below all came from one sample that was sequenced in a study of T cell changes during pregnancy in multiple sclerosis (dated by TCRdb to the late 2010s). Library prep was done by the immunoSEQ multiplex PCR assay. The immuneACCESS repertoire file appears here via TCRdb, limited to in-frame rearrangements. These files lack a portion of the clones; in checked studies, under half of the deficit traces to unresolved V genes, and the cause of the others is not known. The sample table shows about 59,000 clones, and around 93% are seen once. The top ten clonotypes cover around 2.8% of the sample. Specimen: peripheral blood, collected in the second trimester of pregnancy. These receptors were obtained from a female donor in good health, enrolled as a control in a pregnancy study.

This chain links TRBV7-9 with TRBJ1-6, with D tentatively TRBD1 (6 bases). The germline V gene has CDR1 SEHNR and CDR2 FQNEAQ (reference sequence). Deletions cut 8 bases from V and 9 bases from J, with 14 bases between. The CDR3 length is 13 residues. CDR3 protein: CASQSQGSSPLHF. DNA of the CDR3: TGTGCCAGCCAAAGCCAGGGGAGTTCACCCCTCCACTTT.

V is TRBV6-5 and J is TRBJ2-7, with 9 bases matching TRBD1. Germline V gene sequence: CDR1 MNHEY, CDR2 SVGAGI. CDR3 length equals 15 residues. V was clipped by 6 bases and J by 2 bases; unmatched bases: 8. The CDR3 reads CASRRQGDVTYEQYF. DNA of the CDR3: TGTGCCAGCAGAAGACAGGGGGACGTTACCTACGAGCAGTACTTC.

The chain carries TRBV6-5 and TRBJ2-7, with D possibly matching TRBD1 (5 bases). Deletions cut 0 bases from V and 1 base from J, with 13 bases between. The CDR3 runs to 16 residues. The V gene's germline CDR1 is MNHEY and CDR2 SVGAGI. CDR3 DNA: TGTGCCAGCAGTTACTCGATGTCGGCAGGGTCCTACGAGCAGTACTTC. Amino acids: CASSYSMSAGSYEQYF.

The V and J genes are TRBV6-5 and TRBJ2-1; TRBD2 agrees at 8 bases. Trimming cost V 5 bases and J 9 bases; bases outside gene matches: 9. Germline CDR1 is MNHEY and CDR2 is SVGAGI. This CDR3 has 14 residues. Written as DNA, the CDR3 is TGTGCCAGCAGTCGGGGACTAGGGGGAGGTGAGCAGTTCTTC. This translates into CASSRGLGGGEQFF.

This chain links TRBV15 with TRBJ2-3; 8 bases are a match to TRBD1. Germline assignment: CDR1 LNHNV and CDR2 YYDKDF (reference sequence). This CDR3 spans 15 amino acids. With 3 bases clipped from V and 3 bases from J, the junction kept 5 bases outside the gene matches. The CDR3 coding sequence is TGTGCCACCAGCAGGGACAGGGATAGGACAGATACGCAGTATTTT. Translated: CATSRDRDRTDTQYF.

CDR3 coding DNA: TGTGCCAGCAGCTTAGCCAGGGTAGCCGGCGGTAGGGCCAAAGAGACCCAGTACTTC. It specifies CASSLARVAGGRAKETQYF. J is TRBJ2-5 and V is TRBV7-8; tentative D call: TRBD1 (5 bases). V lost 0 bases and J 3 bases, leaving 23 bases between the germline ends. Germline assignment: CDR1 SGHVS and CDR2 FQNEAQ. This CDR3 has 19 amino acids.

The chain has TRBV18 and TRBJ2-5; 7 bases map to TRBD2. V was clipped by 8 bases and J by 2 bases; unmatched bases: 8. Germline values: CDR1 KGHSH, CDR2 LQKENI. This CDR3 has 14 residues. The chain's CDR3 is CASMTSRPQETQYF. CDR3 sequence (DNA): TGTGCCAGCATGACTAGCCGTCCTCAAGAGACCCAGTACTTC.

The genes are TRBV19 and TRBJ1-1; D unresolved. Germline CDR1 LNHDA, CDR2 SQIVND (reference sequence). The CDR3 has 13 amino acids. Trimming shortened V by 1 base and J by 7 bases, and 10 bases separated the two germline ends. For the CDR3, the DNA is TGTGCCAGTAGTATAGTTGCGGGAATTGAAGCTTTCTTT. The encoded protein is CASSIVAGIEAFF.

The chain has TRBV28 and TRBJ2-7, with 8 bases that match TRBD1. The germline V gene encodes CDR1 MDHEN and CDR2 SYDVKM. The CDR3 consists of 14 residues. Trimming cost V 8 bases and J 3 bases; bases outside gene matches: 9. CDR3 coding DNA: TGTGCCAGCGGAATGACAGGGGACGTCTACGAGCAGTACTTC. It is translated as CASGMTGDVYEQYF.

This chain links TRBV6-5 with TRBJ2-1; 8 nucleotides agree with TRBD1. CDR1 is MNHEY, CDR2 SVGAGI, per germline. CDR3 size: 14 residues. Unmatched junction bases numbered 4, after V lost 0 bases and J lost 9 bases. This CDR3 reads CASSYSTGAGEQFF. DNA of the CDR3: TGTGCCAGCAGTTACTCGACAGGGGCAGGTGAGCAGTTCTTC.

CDR3 bases: TGTGCCACCACCCGAGCGGGGGGGCTTGATACGCAGTATTTT. It specifies CATTRAGGLDTQYF. V usage is TRBV15 and J usage is TRBJ2-3; 10 nucleotides line up with TRBD2. There are 14 residues in the CDR3. Germline V lookup: CDR1 LNHNV, CDR2 YYDKDF (reference sequence). V dropped 7 bases and J dropped 6; count of bases not matched to a gene: 7.

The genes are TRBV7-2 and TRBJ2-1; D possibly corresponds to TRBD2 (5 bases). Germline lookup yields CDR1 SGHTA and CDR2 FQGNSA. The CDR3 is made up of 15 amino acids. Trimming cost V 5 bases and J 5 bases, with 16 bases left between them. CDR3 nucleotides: TGTGCCAGCAGCCCTATACTAGGGAACCACAATGAGCAGTTCTTC. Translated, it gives CASSPILGNHNEQFF.

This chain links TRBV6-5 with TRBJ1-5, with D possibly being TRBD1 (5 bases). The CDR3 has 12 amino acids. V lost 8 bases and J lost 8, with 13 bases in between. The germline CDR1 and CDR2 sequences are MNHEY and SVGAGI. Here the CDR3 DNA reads TGTGCCAGCCGGCGGGGGATGGAGCCCCAGCATTTT. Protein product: CASRRGMEPQHF.

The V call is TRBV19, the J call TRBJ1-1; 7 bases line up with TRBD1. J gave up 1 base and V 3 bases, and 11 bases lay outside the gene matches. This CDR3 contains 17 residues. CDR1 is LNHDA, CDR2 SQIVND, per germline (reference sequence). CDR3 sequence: CASSIPIQRTGNTEAFF. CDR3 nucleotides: TGTGCCAGTAGTATCCCCATTCAAAGGACAGGGAACACTGAAGCTTTCTTT.

The CDR3: CASSFWQGTAEAFF. The CDR3 DNA reads as TGTGCCAGCAGTTTCTGGCAGGGTACGGCGGAAGCTTTCTTT. The chain is built from TRBV27 and TRBJ1-1; D is perhaps TRBD1 (5 bases). The CDR3 covers 14 residues. The germline gives CDR1 MNHEY, CDR2 SMNVEV (reference sequence). The V end lost 3 bases, the J end lost 8 bases, and 16 bases lay between the germline ends.

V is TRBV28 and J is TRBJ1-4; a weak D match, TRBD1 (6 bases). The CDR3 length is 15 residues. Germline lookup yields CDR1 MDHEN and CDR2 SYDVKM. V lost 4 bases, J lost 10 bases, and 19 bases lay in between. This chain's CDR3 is CASSSRRGGRGKLFF. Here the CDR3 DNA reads TGTGCCAGCAGTTCCCGGCGCGGGGGGCGGGGAAAACTGTTTTTT.

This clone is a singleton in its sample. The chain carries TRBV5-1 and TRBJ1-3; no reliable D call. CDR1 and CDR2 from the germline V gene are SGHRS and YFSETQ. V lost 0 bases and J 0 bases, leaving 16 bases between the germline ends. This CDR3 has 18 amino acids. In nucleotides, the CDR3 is TGCGCCAGCAGCTTGGACGGCAGGTCGAGCTTCTCTGGAAACACCATATATTTT. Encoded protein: CASSLDGRSSFSGNTIYF.

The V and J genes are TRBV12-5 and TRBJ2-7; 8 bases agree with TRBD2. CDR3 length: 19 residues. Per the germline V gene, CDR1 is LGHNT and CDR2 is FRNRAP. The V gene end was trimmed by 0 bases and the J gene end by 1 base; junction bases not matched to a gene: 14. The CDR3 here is CASGLVRLGGGRISYEQYF. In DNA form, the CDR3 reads TGTGCTAGTGGTTTGGTACGATTAGGCGGGGGGCGAATTTCCTACGAGCAGTACTTC. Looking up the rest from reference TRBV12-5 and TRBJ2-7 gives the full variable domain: DARVTQTPRHKVTEMGQEVTMRCQPILGHNTVFWYRQTMMQGLELLAYFRNRAPLDDSGMPKDRFSAEMPDATLATLKIQPSEPRDSAVYFCASGLVRLGGGRISYEQYFGPGTRLTVT.

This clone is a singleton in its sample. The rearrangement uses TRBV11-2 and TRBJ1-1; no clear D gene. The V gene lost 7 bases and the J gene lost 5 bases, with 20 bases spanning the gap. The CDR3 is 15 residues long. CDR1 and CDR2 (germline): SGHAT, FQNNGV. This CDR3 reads CASTPRRGLGTEAFF. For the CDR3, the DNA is TGTGCCAGCACCCCACGGCGGGGTCTGGGAACTGAAGCTTTCTTT.

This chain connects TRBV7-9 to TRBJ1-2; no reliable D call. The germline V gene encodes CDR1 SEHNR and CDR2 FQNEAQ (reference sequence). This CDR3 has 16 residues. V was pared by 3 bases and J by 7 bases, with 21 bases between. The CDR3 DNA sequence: TGTGCCAGCAGCTTTGTACGGGCCCTCGGGGAAGGTGGCTACACCTTC. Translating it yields CASSFVRALGEGGYTF.

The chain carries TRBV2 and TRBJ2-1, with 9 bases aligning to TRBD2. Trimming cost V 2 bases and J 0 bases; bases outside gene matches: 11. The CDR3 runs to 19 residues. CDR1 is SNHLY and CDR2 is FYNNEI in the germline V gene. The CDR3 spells CASSEQASGTISSYNEQFF. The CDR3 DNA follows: TGTGCCAGCAGTGAACAGGCTAGCGGGACGATAAGCTCCTACAATGAGCAGTTCTTC.

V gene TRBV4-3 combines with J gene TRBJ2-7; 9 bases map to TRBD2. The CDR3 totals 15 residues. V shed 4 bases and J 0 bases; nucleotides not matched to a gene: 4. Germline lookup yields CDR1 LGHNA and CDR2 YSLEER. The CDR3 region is CASSPSGISSYEQYF. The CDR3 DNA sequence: TGCGCCAGCAGCCCTAGCGGGATAAGCTCCTACGAGCAGTACTTC.

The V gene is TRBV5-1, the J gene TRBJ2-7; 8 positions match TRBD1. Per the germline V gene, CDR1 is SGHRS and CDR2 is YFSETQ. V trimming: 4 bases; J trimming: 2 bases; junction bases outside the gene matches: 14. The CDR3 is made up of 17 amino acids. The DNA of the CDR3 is TGCGCCAGCAGCCCCCAGACAGGGGCCCTAAACCCCTACGAGCAGTACTTC. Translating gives CASSPQTGALNPYEQYF.

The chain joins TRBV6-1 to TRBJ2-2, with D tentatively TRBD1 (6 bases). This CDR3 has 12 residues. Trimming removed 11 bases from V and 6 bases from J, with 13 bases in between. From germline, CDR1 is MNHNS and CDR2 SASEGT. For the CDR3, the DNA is TGTGCCGCCAACAGGGTCCCCGGGGAGCTGTTTTTT. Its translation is CAANRVPGELFF.

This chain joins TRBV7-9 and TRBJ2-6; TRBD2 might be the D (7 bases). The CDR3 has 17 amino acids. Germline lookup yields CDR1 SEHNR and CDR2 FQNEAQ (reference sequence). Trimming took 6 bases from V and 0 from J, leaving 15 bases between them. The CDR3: CASRGGRLISGANVLTF. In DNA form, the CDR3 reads TGTGCCAGCAGGGGGGGGCGCCTAATCTCTGGGGCCAACGTCCTGACTTTC.

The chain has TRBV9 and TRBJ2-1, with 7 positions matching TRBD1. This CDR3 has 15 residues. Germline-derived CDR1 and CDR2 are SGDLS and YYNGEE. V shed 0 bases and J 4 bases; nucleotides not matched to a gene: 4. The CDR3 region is CASSVGGTEYNEQFF. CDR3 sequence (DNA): TGTGCCAGCAGCGTAGGAGGGACAGAATACAATGAGCAGTTCTTC.

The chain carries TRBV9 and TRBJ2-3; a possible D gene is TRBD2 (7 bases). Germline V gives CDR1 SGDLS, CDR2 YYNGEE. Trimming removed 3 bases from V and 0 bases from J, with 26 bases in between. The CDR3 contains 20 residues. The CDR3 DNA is TGTGCCAGCAGCGAGAGGGGGTTGTGGGCTAGCGGAACTAGCACAGATACGCAGTATTTT. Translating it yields CASSERGLWASGTSTDTQYF.

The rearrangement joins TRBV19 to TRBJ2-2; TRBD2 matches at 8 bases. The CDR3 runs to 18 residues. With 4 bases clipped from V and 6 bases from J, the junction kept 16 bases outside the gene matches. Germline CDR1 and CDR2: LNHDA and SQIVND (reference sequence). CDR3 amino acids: CASSKAVVIAGPAGELFF. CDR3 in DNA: TGTGCCAGTAGTAAGGCGGTCGTTATAGCGGGGCCCGCCGGGGAGCTGTTTTTT.